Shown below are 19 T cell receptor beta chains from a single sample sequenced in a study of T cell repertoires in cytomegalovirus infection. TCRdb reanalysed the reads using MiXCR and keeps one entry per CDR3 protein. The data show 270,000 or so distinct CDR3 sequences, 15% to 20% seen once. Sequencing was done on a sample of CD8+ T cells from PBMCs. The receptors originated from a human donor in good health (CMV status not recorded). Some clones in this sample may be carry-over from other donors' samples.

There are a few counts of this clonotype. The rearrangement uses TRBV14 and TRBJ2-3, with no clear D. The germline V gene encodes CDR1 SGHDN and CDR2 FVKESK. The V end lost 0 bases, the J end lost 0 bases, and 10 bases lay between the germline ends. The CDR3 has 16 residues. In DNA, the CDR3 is TGTGCCAGCAGCCAAGATTCCCGGAAAAGCACAGATACGCAGTATTTT. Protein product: CASSQDSRKSTDTQYF.

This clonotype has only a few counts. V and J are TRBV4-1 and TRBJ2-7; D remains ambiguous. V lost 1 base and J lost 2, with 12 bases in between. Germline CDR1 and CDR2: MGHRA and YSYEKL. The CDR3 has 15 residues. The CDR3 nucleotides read TGCGCCAGCAGCCAAGGTGACGCCAGCCCCTACGAGCAGTACTTC. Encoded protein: CASSQGDASPYEQYF.

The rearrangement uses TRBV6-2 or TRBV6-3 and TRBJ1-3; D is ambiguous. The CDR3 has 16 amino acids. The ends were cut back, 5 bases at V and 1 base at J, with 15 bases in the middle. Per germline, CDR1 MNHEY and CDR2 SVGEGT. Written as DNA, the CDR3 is TGTGCCAGCAGTCTCGGACTCTTCCCGTCTGGAAACACCATATATTTT. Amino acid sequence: CASSLGLFPSGNTIYF.

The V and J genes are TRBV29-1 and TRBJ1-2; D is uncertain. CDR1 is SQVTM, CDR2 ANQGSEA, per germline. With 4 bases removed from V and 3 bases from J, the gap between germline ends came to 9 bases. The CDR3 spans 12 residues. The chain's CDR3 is CSVVSRYYGYTF. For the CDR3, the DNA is TGCAGCGTTGTGTCCCGATACTATGGCTACACCTTC.

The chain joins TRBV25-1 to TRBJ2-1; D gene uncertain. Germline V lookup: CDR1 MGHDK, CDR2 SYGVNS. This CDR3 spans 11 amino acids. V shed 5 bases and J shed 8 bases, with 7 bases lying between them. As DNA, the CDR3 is TGTGCCAGCAGTTGGATTCATGAGCAGTTCTTC. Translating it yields CASSWIHEQFF.

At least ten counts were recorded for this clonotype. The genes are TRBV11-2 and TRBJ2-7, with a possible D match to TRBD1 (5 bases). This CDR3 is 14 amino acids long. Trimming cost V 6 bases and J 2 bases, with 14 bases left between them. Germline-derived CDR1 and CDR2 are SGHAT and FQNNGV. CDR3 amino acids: CASSSTQGTYEQYF. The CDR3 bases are TGTGCCAGCAGTTCCACCCAGGGAACCTACGAGCAGTACTTC.

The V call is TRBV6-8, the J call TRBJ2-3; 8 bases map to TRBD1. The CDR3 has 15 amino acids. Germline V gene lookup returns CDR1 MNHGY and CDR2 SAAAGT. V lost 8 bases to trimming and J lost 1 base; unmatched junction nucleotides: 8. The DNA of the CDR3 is TGTGCCAGCCGGAGGACAGGGACCCGCACAGATACGCAGTATTTT. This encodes CASRRTGTRTDTQYF.

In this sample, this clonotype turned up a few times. DNA for the CDR3: TGTGCCAGCAGCTTAGGGATTTTCGACACTGAAGCTTTCTTT. Protein product: CASSLGIFDTEAFF. The chain has TRBV11-2 and TRBJ1-1, with D unclear. Germline V CDR1 and CDR2: SGHAT, FQNNGV. V lost 1 base and J 3 bases, leaving 9 bases between the germline ends. CDR3 length: 14 amino acids.

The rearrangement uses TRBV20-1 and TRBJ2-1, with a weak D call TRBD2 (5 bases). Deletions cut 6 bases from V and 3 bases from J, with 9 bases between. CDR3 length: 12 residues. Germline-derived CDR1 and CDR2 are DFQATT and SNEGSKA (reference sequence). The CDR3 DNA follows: TGCAGTGCAAACCGGGGCTACAATGAGCAGTTCTTC. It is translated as CSANRGYNEQFF.

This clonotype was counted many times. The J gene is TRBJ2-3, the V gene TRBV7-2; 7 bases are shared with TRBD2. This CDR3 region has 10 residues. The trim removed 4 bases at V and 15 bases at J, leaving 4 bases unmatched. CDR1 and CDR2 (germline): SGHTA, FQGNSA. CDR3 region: CASSSGTIYF. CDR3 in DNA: TGTGCCAGCAGCTCCGGGACTATTTATTTT.

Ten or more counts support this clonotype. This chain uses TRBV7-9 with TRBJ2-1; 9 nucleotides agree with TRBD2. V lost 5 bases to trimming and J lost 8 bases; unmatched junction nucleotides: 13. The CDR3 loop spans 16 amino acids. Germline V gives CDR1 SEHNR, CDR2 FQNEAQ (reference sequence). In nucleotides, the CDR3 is TGTGCCAGCAGCCTTAGGTGGGCGGGGGGGCGTGATGAGCAGTTCTTC. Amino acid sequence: CASSLRWAGGRDEQFF. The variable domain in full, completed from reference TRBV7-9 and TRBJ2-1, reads DTGVSQNPRHKITKRGQNVTFRCDPISEHNRLYWYRQTLGQGPEFLTYFQNEAQLEKSRLLSDRFSAERPKGSFSTLEIQRTEQGDSAMYLCASSLRWAGGRDEQFFGPGTRLTVL.

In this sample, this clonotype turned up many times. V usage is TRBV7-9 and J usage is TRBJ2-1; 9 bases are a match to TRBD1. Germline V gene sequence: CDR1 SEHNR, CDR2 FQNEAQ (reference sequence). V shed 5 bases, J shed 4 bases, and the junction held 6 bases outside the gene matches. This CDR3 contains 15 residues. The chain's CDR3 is CASSPPGTGYNEQFF. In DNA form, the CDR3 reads TGTGCCAGCAGCCCGCCCGGGACAGGGTACAATGAGCAGTTCTTC.

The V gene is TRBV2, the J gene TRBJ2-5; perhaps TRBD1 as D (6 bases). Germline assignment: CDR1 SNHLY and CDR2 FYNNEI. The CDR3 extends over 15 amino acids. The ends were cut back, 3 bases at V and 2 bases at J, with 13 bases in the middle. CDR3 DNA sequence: TGTGCCAGCAGTGACCCAACAGGGCTGCAAGAGACCCAGTACTTC. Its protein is CASSDPTGLQETQYF.

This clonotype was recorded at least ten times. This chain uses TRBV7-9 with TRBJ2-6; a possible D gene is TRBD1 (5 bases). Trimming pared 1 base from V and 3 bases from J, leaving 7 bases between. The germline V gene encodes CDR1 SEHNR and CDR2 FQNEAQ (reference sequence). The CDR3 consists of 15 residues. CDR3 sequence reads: CASSLVTGGANVLTF. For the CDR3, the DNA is TGTGCCAGCAGCTTAGTTACAGGTGGGGCCAACGTCCTGACTTTC.

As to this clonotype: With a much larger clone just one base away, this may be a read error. Here the CDR3 DNA reads TGTGCCAGCAGCTCAGCGGGGGGGAGCACAGATACGCAGTATTTT. It encodes CASSSAGGSTDTQYF. The J gene is TRBJ2-3, the V gene TRBV7-9, with TRBD2 identical over 10 bases. J gave up 0 bases and V 4 bases, and 1 base lay outside the gene matches. The CDR3 sequence is 15 residues long. The germline gives CDR1 SEHNR, CDR2 FQNEAQ (reference sequence).

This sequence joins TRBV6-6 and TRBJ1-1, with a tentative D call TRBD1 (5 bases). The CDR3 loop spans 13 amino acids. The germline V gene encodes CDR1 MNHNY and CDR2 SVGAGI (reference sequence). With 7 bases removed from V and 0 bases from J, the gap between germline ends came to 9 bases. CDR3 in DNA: TGTGCCAGCACCCAGGGTATGAACACTGAAGCTTTCTTT. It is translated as CASTQGMNTEAFF.

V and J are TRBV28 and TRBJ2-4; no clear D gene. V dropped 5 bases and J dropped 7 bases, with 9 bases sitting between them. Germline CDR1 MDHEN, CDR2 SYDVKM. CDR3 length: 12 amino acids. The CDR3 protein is CASSPRGNIQYF. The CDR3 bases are TGTGCCAGCAGTCCCCGAGGTAACATTCAGTACTTC.

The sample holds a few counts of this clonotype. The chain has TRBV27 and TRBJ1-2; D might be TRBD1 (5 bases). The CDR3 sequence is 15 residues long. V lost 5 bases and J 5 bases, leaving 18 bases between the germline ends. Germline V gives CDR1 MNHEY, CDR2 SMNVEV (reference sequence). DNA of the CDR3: TGTGCCAGCAGTAACTTTCGGGGGGAGGGGTATGGCTACACCTTC. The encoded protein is CASSNFRGEGYGYTF.

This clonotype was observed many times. The CDR3 DNA is TGTGCCAGCCGGATGGGACAGGGGGTGTACGAGCAGTACTTC. Protein sequence: CASRMGQGVYEQYF. The V and J genes are TRBV7-2 and TRBJ2-7; 11 bases fit TRBD1. Per the germline V gene, CDR1 is SGHTA and CDR2 is FQGNSA. The length of the CDR3 is 14 residues. The V and J ends lost 8 bases and 4 bases, in that order; junction bases with no gene match: 7.